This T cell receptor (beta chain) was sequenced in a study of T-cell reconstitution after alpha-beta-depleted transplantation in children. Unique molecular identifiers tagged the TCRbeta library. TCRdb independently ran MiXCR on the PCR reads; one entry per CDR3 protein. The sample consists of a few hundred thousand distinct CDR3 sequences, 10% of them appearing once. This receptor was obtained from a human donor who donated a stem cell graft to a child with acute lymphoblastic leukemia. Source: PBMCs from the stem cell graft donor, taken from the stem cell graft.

The CDR3 DNA is TGTGCCAGCAGCTCGGCCGGGGGGGCTGGCGAGCAGTACTTC. It codes for CASSSAGGAGEQYF. This chain links TRBV7-9 with TRBJ2-7; 8 bases align to TRBD2. CDR1 SEHNR and CDR2 FQNEAQ come from the germline V gene (reference sequence). The CDR3 has 14 residues. V lost 4 bases, J lost 6 bases, and 8 bases stayed unmatched.